What follows are 17 T cell receptor beta chains derived from one specimen sequenced in a study of OX40 agonist ivuxolimab in advanced cancers. Measured with immunoSEQ multiplex PCR; TCRdb has only the in-frame clones, and not every one. The sample records 50,000 to 70,000 clones, around 84% being singletons. Sequencing was performed on CD4+ or CD8+ T cells sorted from blood, taken in a trial of the OX40 agonist ivuxolimab. All receptors come from an adult with an advanced solid tumor such as melanoma, head and neck, liver or kidney cancer.

The chain has TRBV19 and TRBJ2-1; 8 nucleotides line up with TRBD2. V lost 10 bases to trimming and J lost 8 bases; unmatched junction nucleotides: 19. Per the germline V gene, CDR1 is LNHDA and CDR2 is SQIVND (reference sequence). The CDR3 consists of 16 residues. The CDR3 here is CATTPYGTRGNDEQFF. CDR3 nucleotide sequence: TGTGCCACTACACCATACGGGACTAGAGGCAATGATGAGCAGTTCTTC.

The CDR3 nucleotides read TGCGCCAGCAGCTCCGGACTAGCGGGACTCTACAATGAGCAGTTCTTC. Translation: CASSSGLAGLYNEQFF. The genes are TRBV5-1 and TRBJ2-1; TRBD2 matches at 12 bases. The germline V gene encodes CDR1 SGHRS and CDR2 YFSETQ. Unmatched junction bases numbered 4, after V lost 3 bases and J lost 3 bases. The CDR3 spans 16 residues.

The gene calls are TRBV27 and TRBJ2-7, with 10 bases that match TRBD2. The CDR3 length is 14 residues. Losses at the gene ends were 5 bases for V and 7 bases for J; bases not matched to a gene: 8. Germline assignment: CDR1 MNHEY and CDR2 SMNVEV (reference sequence). The CDR3 DNA is TGTGCCAGCAGTCCTAGCGGGGGCCTGGGGGAGCAGTACTTC. This sequence encodes CASSPSGGLGEQYF.

CDR3 bases: TGCGCCAGCAGCTTAAGTGGGGGGCGGGAGGTTGAGCAGTTCTTC. This codes for CASSLSGGREVEQFF. This chain uses TRBV5-1 with TRBJ2-1; 8 bases match TRBD2. CDR1 and CDR2 from the germline V gene are SGHRS and YFSETQ. V shed 2 bases, J shed 9 bases, and the junction held 10 bases outside the gene matches. The CDR3 is made up of 15 amino acids.

In its sample, this clone was seen a few times. This chain joins TRBV28 and TRBJ1-1; 8 bases map to TRBD1. The CDR3 runs to 15 residues. V dropped 6 bases and J dropped 1; count of bases not matched to a gene: 7. CDR1 and CDR2 from the germline V gene are MDHEN and SYDVKM. The chain's CDR3 is CASRPDRGRNTEAFF. The CDR3 nucleotides are TGTGCCAGCAGGCCCGACAGGGGACGGAACACTGAAGCTTTCTTT.

The chain couples TRBV10-3 to TRBJ2-3, with 7 bases aligning to TRBD1. CDR3 size: 13 residues. Germline CDR1 is ENHRY and CDR2 is SYGVKD. V shed 2 bases, J shed 4 bases, and the junction held 0 bases outside the gene matches. CDR3 DNA: TGTGCCATCAGTGAGGGACAGGCAGATACGCAGTATTTT. This codes for CAISEGQADTQYF.

The chain joins TRBV10-2 to TRBJ1-1, with D possibly matching TRBD1 (6 bases). CDR3 length equals 11 residues. The V and J ends lost 7 bases and 6 bases respectively, with 9 bases between them. Germline CDR1 WSHSY, CDR2 SAAADI. CDR3 region: CASTAGAEAFF. CDR3 nucleotide sequence: TGCGCCAGCACTGCAGGGGCTGAAGCTTTCTTT.

The chain employs TRBV6-1 and TRBJ2-3, with TRBD2 matching over 7 bases. Germline CDR1 is MNHNS and CDR2 is SASEGT. V was pared by 10 bases and J by 3 bases, with 7 bases of the junction left unmatched. This CDR3 contains 13 residues. The chain's CDR3 is CATNEGGTDTQYF. Here the CDR3 DNA reads TGTGCCACTAACGAGGGAGGGACAGATACGCAGTATTTT.

The chain uses TRBV16 and TRBJ1-1; TRBD1 aligns across 7 bases. The CDR3 extends over 14 amino acids. Germline CDR1 and CDR2: KGHSY and FQNENV. V was pared by 2 bases and J by 3 bases, with 3 bases of the junction left unmatched. The CDR3 sequence is CASSQNRGDTEAFF. The CDR3, as DNA: TGTGCCAGCAGCCAAAACAGGGGAGACACTGAAGCTTTCTTT.

The chain links TRBV7-8 to TRBJ1-1, with TRBD1 as a possible D gene (5 bases). CDR1 is SGHVS and CDR2 is FQNEAQ in the germline V gene. Trimming cost V 5 bases and J 8 bases, with 12 bases left between them. The CDR3 totals 12 residues. CDR3 in amino acids: CASSIDREEAFF. The CDR3, as DNA: TGTGCCAGCAGCATCGACAGAGAAGAAGCTTTCTTT.

Note on this clone: Other DNA sequences in the sample encode the same CDR3. The chain links TRBV18 to TRBJ1-5; the D gene is possibly TRBD1 (6 bases). Trimming took off 3 bases at V and 7 bases at J, with 13 bases between the two ends. CDR1 and CDR2 (germline): KGHSH, LQKENI. CDR3 length: 14 amino acids. CDR3 sequence reads: CASSPGRGDQPQHF. The CDR3 DNA reads TGTGCCAGCTCACCGGGCAGGGGCGACCAGCCCCAGCATTTT.

This chain uses TRBV28 with TRBJ1-5; a possible D gene is TRBD1 (6 bases). Trimming pared 4 bases from V and 5 bases from J, leaving 15 bases between. Germline V lookup: CDR1 MDHEN, CDR2 SYDVKM. The CDR3 extends over 15 amino acids. CDR3 DNA: TGTGCCAGCAGTTCCCATGCGGGGGCGCATCAGCCCCAGCATTTT. This encodes CASSSHAGAHQPQHF.

The gene calls are TRBV27 and TRBJ2-1; D is ambiguous. The CDR3 consists of 16 residues. The ends were cut back, 6 bases at V and 5 bases at J, with 20 bases in the middle. CDR1 is MNHEY and CDR2 is SMNVEV in the germline V gene (reference sequence). In DNA form, the CDR3 reads TGTGCCAGCAGCTCCTTGACTTCATTAGGAAACAATGAGCAGTTCTTC. Residues: CASSSLTSLGNNEQFF.

The genes are TRBV4-1 and TRBJ2-2, with D maybe TRBD1 (5 bases). This CDR3 is built from 16 residues. The V end was cut by 0 bases, the J end by 0 bases, with 8 bases between. CDR1 is MGHRA, CDR2 YSYEKL, per germline. CDR3 bases: TGCGCCAGCAGCCAAGAATCCAGGGCGAACACCGGGGAGCTGTTTTTT. This encodes CASSQESRANTGELFF.

The CDR3 here is CASSSLKGSYEQYF. Here the CDR3 DNA reads TGTGCCAGCAGTTCCCTGAAGGGCTCCTACGAGCAGTACTTC. The chain couples TRBV28 to TRBJ2-7; D remains ambiguous. Germline V gene sequence: CDR1 MDHEN, CDR2 SYDVKM. CDR3 size: 14 residues. Trimming removed 4 bases at V and 0 bases at J, with 10 bases between.

The chain has TRBV28 and TRBJ2-1; D may match TRBD1 or TRBD2 (6 bases each). V was pared by 7 bases and J by 5 bases, with 15 bases between. Germline-derived CDR1 and CDR2 are MDHEN and SYDVKM. The CDR3 has 14 residues. As DNA, the CDR3 is TGTGCCAGCATAGGGGGGTTCTTTAACAATGAGCAGTTCTTC. Translation gives CASIGGFFNNEQFF.

This clone was picked up a small number of times. In DNA, the CDR3 is TGTGCCTCGCCGACAGGGGTGGGCACTGAAGCTTTCTTT. It yields the protein CASPTGVGTEAFF. The chain employs TRBV30 and TRBJ1-1; the match to TRBD1 covers 8 bases. The V and J ends lost 7 bases and 4 bases, in that order; junction bases with no gene match: 8. This CDR3 is 13 amino acids long. Per the germline V gene, CDR1 is GTSNPN and CDR2 is SVGIG (reference sequence).